The clone carrying this T cell receptor beta chain has more than one count but fewer than ten. These data originate in a study of T cell changes during pregnancy in multiple sclerosis. The V end lost 1 base, the J end lost 6 bases, and 9 bases lay between the germline ends. This CDR3 contains 14 residues. Germline CDR1 and CDR2: SGHTA and FQGTGA. The repertoire was sequenced with immunoSEQ multiplex PCR; TCRdb's copy has only in-frame clones and lacks some. Among around 30,000 clones listed, 89% were seen once. This sequence originates from a female donor with multiple sclerosis, enrolled in a pregnancy study. The V gene is TRBV7-3, the J gene TRBJ2-2; D not certain. Source: CD8+ T cells from peripheral blood mononuclear cells, taken in the second trimester of pregnancy. CDR3: CASSLSLQSGELFF. As DNA, the CDR3 is TGTGCCAGCAGCTTAAGTCTGCAGTCCGGGGAGCTGTTTTTT.